Below, 6 T cell receptor beta chains from the same sample are listed, as sequenced in a study of blood T cell repertoires in COVID-19. Sequenced by immunoSEQ multiplex PCR; TCRdb stores in-frame clones only, minus some. The table includes hundreds of thousands of clones, 75% to 90% detected once. Material: peripheral blood. The receptors here all came from a woman in her 70s with COVID-19, enrolled during active disease.

On this clone: The sample has other DNA sequences that encode this CDR3 too. The rearrangement links TRBV2 to TRBJ2-5, with TRBD2 matching over 12 bases. Germline trimming cut 4 bases from V and 1 base from J; bases unmatched to any gene: 1. The germline gives CDR1 SNHLY, CDR2 FYNNEI. This CDR3 comprises 15 residues. The CDR3 sequence is CASSGLAGVQETQYF. The CDR3 DNA sequence: TGTGCCAGCAGTGGACTAGCGGGGGTCCAAGAGACCCAGTACTTC.

This clone was recorded a few times. The V and J genes are TRBV24-1 and TRBJ2-2, with TRBD2 matching over 7 bases. The CDR3 consists of 16 residues. Losses at the gene ends were 3 bases for V and 4 bases for J; bases not matched to a gene: 7. Looked up from germline, CDR1 is KGHDR and CDR2 is SFDVKD. This chain's CDR3 is CATSDNKGGVTGELFF. Written as DNA, the CDR3 is TGTGCCACCAGTGATAATAAGGGAGGGGTCACCGGGGAGCTGTTTTTT.

J is TRBJ1-6 and V is TRBV2; 8 positions agree with TRBD1. V was clipped by 7 bases and J by 7 bases; unmatched bases: 6. The V gene's germline CDR1 is SNHLY and CDR2 FYNNEI. The CDR3 loop spans 14 amino acids. The CDR3 DNA reads TGTGCCAGCAAGAGGACAGGGTACAATTCACCCCTCCACTTT. It encodes CASKRTGYNSPLHF. The full variable domain, with the rest looked up from reference TRBV2 and TRBJ1-6, is EPEVTQTPSHQVTQMGQEVILRCVPISNHLYFYWYRQILGQKVEFLVSFYNNEISEKSEIFDDQFSVERPDGSNFTLKIRSTKLEDSAMYFCASKRTGYNSPLHFGNGTRLTVT.

For the CDR3, the DNA is TGTGCCAGCACCAAGGGACAGGGCCCTTACAATGAGCAGTTCTTC. Its translation is CASTKGQGPYNEQFF. The J gene is TRBJ2-1, the V gene TRBV2; 9 bases map to TRBD1. The V and J ends lost 7 bases and 4 bases, in that order; junction bases with no gene match: 8. The length of the CDR3 is 15 residues. The germline CDR1 and CDR2 sequences are SNHLY and FYNNEI.

J is TRBJ1-2 and V is TRBV24-1, with D perhaps matching TRBD1 (6 bases). This CDR3 contains 14 residues. Germline V gene data show CDR1 as KGHDR and CDR2 as SFDVKD. The ends were cut back, 3 bases at V and 5 bases at J, with 12 bases in the middle. CDR3 amino acids: CATSDPGTIYGYTF. The CDR3 DNA reads TGTGCCACCAGTGATCCAGGGACAATTTATGGCTACACCTTC.

The rearrangement joins TRBV18 to TRBJ2-7, with 8 bases that match TRBD1. The CDR3 is made up of 14 amino acids. Germline CDR1 KGHSH, CDR2 LQKENI. J was trimmed by 2 bases and V by 6 bases; bases with no gene match: 6. The CDR3 loop reads CASSQGTGTYEQYF. The DNA for the CDR3 is TGTGCCAGCTCTCAAGGGACAGGAACCTACGAGCAGTACTTC.